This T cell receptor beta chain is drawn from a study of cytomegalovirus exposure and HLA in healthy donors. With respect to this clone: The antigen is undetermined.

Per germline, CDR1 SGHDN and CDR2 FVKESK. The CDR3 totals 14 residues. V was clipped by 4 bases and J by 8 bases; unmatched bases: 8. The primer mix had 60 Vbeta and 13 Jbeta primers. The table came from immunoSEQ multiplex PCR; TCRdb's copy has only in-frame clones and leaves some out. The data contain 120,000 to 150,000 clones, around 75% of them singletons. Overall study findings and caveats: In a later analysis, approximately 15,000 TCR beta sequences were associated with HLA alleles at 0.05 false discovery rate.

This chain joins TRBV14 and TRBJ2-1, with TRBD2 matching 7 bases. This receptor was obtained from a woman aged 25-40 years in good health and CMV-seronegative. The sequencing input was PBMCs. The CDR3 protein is CASSRLASGDEQFF. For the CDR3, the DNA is TGTGCCAGCAGCCGACTAGCCTCTGGGGATGAGCAGTTCTTC.